This TCR beta chain was observed in a study of cytomegalovirus exposure and HLA in healthy donors. Overall study results and limits: There were a few CMV-associated chains whose specificity for CMV antigens was confirmed in vitro.

Germline V CDR1 and CDR2: SGHRS, YFSETQ. The CDR3 has 13 amino acids. V shed 5 bases and J shed 4 bases, with 11 bases lying between them. Comments on this clone: The antigen is undetermined.

Researchers ran the PCR with 60 Vbeta and 13 Jbeta primers. The table came from immunoSEQ multiplex PCR; TCRdb's copy has only in-frame clones and leaves some out. Of around 120,000 clones in the sample, about three quarters were seen once. The receptor was isolated from a man in his sixties in good health and CMV-seropositive. This chain links TRBV5-1 with TRBJ2-3; D perhaps matches TRBD1 (6 bases). The sample consisted of PBMCs. The CDR3 region has the DNA TGCGCCAGCAGGTCTGCAGGGGCAGATACGCAGTATTTT. As protein: CASRSAGADTQYF.